The entry that follows covers one TCR beta chain sequence. The antigen is unknown. These data originate in a study of cytomegalovirus exposure and HLA in healthy donors. Study-wide findings and caveats: For presence/absence analyses, sequencing depth was assumed to be roughly uniform across donors. The authors reported that TCR beta sequences could predict HLA-A and HLA-B alleles. These predictions were accurate for most subjects in the first cohort. Among CMV-associated TCR beta chains, most appeared HLA-restricted in a later analysis.

Each donor was nominally healthy when sampled (though unrecorded immune exposures were likely). PCR involved 60 Vbeta and 13 Jbeta primers. Data came from immunoSEQ multiplex PCR; TCRdb stores just in-frame clones and leaves some out. The sample records hundreds of thousands of clones, around 83% being singletons. This receptor was obtained from a girl under 18 in good health and CMV-seronegative. Sequencing was carried out using PBMCs.

CDR3 residues: CASSPRTTYEQYF. Here the CDR3 DNA reads TGTGCCAGCTCACCACGGACAACCTACGAGCAGTACTTC. The chain carries TRBV18 and TRBJ2-7; TRBD1 might be the D (5 bases). Germline V gene sequence: CDR1 KGHSH, CDR2 LQKENI. The CDR3 sequence is 13 residues long. Deletions cut 1 base from V and 2 bases from J, with 6 bases between.